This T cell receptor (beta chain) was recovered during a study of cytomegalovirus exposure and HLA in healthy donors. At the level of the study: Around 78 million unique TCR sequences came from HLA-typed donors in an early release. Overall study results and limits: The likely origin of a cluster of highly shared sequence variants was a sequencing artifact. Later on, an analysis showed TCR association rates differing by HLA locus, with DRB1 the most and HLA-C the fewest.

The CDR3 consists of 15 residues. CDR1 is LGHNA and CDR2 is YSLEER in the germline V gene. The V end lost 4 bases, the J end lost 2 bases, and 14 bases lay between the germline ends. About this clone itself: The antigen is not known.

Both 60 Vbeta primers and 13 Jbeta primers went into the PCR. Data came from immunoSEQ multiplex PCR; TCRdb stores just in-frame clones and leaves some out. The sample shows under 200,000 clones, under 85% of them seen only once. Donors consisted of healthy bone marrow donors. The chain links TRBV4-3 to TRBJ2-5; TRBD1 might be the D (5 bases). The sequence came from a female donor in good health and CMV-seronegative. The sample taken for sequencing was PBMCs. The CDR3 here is CASSLLWTQQETQYF. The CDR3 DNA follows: TGCGCCAGCAGCCTTCTTTGGACACAGCAAGAGACCCAGTACTTC.